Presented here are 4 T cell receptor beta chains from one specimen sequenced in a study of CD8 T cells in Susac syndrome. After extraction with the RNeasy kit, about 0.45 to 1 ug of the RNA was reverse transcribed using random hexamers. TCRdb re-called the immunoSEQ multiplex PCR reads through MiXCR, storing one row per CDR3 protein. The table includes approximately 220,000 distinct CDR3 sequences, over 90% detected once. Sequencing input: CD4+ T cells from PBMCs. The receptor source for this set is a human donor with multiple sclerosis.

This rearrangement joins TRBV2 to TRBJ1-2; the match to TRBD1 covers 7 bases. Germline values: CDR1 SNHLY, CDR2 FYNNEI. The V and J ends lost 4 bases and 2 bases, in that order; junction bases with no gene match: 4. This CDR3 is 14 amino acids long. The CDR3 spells CASSGQGINYGYTF. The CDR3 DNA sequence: TGTGCCAGCAGTGGACAGGGTATAAACTATGGCTACACCTTC.

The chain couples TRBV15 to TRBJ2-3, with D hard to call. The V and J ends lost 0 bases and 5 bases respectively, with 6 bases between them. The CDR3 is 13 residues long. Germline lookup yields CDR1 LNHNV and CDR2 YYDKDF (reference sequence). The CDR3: CATSRDQGDTQYF. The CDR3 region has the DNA TGTGCCACCAGCAGAGATCAAGGAGATACGCAGTATTTT.

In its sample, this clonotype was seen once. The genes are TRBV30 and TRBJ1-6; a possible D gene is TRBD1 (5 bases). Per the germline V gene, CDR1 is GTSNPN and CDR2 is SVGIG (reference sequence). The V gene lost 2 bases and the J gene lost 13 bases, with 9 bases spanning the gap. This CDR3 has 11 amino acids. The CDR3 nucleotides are TGTGCCTGGAGTCCCGGGGGGCCCCTCCACTTT. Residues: CAWSPGGPLHF.

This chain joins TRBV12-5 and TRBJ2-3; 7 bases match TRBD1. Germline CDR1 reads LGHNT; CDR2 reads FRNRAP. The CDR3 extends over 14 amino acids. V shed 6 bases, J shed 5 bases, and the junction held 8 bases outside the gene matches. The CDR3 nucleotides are TGTGCTAGTGGGAGACAGGGTGCTGGAGATACGCAGTATTTT. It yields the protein CASGRQGAGDTQYF. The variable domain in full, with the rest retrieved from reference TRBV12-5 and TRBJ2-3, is DARVTQTPRHKVTEMGQEVTMRCQPILGHNTVFWYRQTMMQGLELLAYFRNRAPLDDSGMPKDRFSAEMPDATLATLKIQPSEPRDSAVYFCASGRQGAGDTQYFGPGTRLTVL.